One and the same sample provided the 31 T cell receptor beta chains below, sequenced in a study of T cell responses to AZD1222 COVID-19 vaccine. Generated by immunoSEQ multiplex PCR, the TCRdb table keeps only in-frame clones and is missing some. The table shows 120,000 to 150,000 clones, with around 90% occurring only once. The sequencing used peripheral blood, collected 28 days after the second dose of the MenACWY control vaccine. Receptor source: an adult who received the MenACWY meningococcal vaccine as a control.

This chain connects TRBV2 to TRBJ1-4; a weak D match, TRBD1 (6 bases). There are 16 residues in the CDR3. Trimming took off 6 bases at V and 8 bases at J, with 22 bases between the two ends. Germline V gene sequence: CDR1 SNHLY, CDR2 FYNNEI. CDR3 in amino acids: CASRFDRGAPREKLFF. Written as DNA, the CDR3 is TGTGCCAGCAGATTCGACCGGGGGGCTCCACGGGAAAAACTGTTTTTT. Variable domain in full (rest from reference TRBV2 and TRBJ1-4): EPEVTQTPSHQVTQMGQEVILRCVPISNHLYFYWYRQILGQKVEFLVSFYNNEISEKSEIFDDQFSVERPDGSNFTLKIRSTKLEDSAMYFCASRFDRGAPREKLFFGSGTQLSVL.

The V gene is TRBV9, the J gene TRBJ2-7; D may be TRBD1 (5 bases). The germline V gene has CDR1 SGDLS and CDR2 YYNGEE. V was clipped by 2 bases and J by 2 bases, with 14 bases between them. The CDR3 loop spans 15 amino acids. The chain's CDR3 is CASSVRTTAPYEQYF. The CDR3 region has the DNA TGTGCCAGCAGCGTCAGGACAACTGCCCCCTACGAGCAGTACTTC.

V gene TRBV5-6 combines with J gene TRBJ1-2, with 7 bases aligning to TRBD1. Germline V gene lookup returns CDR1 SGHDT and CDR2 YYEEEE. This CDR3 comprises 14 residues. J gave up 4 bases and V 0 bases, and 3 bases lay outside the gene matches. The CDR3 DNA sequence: TGTGCCAGCAGCTTGGCACAGGGGAGCTATGGCTACACCTTC. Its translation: CASSLAQGSYGYTF. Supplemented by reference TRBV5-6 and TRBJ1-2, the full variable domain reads DAGVTQSPTHLIKTRGQQVTLRCSPKSGHDTVSWYQQALGQGPQFIFQYYEEEERQRGNFPDRFSGHQFPNYSSELNVNALLLGDSALYLCASSLAQGSYGYTFGSGTRLTVV.

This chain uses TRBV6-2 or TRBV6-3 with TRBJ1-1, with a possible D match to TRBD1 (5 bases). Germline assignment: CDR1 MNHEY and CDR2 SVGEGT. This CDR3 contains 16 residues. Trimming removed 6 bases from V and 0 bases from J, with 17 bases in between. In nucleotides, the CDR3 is TGTGCCAGCAGCAGTCCGGGGCCCTTCCTGAACACTGAAGCTTTCTTT. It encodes CASSSPGPFLNTEAFF.

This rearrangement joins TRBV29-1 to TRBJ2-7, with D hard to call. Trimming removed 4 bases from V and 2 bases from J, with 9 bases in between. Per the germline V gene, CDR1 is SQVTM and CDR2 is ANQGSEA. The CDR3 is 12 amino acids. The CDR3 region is CSVVQPPYEQYF. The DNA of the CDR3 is TGCAGCGTTGTTCAGCCCCCCTACGAGCAGTACTTC.

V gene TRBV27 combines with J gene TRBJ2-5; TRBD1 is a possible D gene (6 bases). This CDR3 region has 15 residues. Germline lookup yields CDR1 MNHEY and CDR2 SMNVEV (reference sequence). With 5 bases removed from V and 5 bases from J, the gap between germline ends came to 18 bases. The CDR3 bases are TGTGCCAGCAGTCCATCCAGGGGTTGGGGGGAGACCCAGTACTTC. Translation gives CASSPSRGWGETQYF.

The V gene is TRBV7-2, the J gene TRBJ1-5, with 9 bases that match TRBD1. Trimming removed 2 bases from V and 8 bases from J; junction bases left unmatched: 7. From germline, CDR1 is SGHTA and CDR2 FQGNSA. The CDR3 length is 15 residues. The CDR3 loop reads CASSLWTGQGKPQHF. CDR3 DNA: TGTGCCAGCAGCTTATGGACGGGACAGGGTAAGCCCCAGCATTTT.

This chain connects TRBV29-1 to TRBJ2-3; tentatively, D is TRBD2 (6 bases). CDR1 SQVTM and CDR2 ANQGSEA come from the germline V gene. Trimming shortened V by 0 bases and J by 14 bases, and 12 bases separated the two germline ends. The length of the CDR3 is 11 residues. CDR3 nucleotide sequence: TGCAGCGTTGAAGATGGGGGGTCCGGGTATTTT. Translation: CSVEDGGSGYF.

CDR3 residues: CASSERQVGAEAFF. CDR3 nucleotides: TGTGCCAGCAGTGAGAGACAGGTGGGTGCTGAAGCTTTCTTT. V and J are TRBV2 and TRBJ1-1, with D possibly being TRBD1 (6 bases). V lost 3 bases and J lost 6, with 14 bases in between. CDR3 length: 14 residues. Germline V gene data show CDR1 as SNHLY and CDR2 as FYNNEI.

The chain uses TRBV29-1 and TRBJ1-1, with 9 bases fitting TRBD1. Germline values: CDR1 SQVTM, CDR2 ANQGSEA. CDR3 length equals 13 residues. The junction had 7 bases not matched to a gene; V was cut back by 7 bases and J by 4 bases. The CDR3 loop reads CSDEPTGGTEAFF. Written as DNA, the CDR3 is TGCAGCGACGAGCCGACAGGGGGCACTGAAGCTTTCTTT.

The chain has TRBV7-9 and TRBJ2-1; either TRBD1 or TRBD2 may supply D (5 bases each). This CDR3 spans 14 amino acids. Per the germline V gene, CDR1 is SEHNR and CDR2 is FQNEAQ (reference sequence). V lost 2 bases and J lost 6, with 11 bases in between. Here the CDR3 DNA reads TGTGCCAGCAGCTTACTGGGGGAAGGCAATGAGCAGTTCTTC. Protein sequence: CASSLLGEGNEQFF.

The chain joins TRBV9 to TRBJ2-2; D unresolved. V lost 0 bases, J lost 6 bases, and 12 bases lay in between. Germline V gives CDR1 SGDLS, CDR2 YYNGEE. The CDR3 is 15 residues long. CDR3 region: CASSVGPSWSGELFF. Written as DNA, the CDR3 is TGTGCCAGCAGCGTAGGTCCCTCGTGGTCCGGGGAGCTGTTTTTT.

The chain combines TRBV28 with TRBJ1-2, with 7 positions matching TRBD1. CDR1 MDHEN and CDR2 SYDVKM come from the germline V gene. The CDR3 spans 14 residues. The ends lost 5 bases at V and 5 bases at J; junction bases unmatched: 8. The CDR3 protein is CASSPGQTLYGYTF. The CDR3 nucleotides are TGTGCCAGCAGTCCGGGACAGACGCTGTATGGCTACACCTTC.

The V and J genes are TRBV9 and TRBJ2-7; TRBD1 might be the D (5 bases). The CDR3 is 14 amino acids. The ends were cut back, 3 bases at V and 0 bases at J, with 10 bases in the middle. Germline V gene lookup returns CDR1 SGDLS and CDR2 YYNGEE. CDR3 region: CASSEKDISYEQYF. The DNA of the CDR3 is TGTGCCAGCAGCGAGAAGGACATCTCCTACGAGCAGTACTTC.

CDR3 loop: CASSYPATGPRNYGYTF. DNA of the CDR3: TGTGCCAGCAGTTACCCGGCGACAGGCCCACGAAACTATGGCTACACCTTC. J is TRBJ1-2 and V is TRBV6-2 or TRBV6-3; maybe TRBD1 (6 bases). Deletions cut 2 bases from V and 2 bases from J, with 18 bases between. The germline V gene has CDR1 MNHEY and CDR2 SVGEGT. The CDR3 covers 17 residues.

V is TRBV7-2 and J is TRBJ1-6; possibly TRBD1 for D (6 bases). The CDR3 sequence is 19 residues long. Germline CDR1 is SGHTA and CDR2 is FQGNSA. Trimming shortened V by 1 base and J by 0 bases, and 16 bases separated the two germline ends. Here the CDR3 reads CASSLVAGGYSSYNSPLHF. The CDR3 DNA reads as TGTGCCAGCAGCTTAGTGGCGGGGGGCTACAGCTCCTATAATTCACCCCTCCACTTT.

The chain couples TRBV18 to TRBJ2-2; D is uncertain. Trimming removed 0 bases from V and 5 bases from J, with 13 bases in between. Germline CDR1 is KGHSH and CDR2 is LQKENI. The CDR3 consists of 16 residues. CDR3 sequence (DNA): TGTGCCAGCTCACCACCGAGCACCGTAAATACCGGGGAGCTGTTTTTT. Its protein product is CASSPPSTVNTGELFF.

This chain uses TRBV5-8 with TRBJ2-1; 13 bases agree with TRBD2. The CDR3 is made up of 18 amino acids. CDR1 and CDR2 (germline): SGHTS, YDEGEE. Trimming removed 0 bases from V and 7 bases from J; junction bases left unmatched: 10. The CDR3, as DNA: TGTGCCAGCAGCTTGGTCTTACTGACTAGCGGGAGGTCTAATGAGCAGTTCTTC. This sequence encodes CASSLVLLTSGRSNEQFF.

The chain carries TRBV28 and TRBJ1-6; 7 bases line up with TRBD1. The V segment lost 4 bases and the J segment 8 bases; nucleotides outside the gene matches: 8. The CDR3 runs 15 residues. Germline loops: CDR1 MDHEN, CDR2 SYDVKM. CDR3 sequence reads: CASSSSTGVYSPLHF. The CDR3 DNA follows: TGTGCCAGCAGTTCGTCCACAGGGGTGTATTCACCCCTCCACTTT.

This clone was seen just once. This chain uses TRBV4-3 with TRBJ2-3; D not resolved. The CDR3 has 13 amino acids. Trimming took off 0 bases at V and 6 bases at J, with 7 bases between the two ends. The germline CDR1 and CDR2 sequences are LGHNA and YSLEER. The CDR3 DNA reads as TGCGCCAGCAGCCAAGAAGCTGTGGATACGCAGTATTTT. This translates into CASSQEAVDTQYF.

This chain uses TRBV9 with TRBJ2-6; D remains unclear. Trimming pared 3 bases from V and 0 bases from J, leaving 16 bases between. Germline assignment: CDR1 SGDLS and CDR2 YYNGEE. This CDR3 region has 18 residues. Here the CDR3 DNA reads TGTGCCAGCAGCGCATCCGGAGTCACATTCTCTGGGGCCAACGTCCTGACTTTC. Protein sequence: CASSASGVTFSGANVLTF.

The CDR3 reads CASSYSQGGETQYF. CDR3 sequence (DNA): TGTGCCAGCAGTTACTCCCAGGGCGGGGAGACCCAGTACTTC. The genes are TRBV6-5 and TRBJ2-5; D could derive from TRBD1 or TRBD2 (5 bases each). The CDR3 has 14 residues. V was shortened by 0 bases and J by 5 bases, with 10 bases between the two germline ends. Germline V gives CDR1 MNHEY, CDR2 SVGAGI.

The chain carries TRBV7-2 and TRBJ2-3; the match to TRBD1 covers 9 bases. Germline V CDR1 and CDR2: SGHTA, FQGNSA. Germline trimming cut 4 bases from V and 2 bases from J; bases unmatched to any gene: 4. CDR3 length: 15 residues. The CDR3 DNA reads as TGTGCCAGCAGCTCCCGGGACAGGGACACAGATACGCAGTATTTT. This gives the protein CASSSRDRDTDTQYF.

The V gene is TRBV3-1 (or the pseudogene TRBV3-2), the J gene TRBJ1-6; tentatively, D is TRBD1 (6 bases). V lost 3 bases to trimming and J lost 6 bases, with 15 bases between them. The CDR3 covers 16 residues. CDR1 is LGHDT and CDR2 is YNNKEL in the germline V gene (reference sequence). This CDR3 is CASSQFPGQGNSPLHF. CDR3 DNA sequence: TGTGCCAGCAGCCAGTTTCCGGGACAAGGTAATTCACCCCTCCACTTT.

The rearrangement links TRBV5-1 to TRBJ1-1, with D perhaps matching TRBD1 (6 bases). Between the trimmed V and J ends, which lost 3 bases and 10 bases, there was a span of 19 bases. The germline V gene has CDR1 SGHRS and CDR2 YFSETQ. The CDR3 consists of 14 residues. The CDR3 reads CASSSHNLQGIAFF. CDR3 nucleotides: TGCGCCAGCAGCTCCCACAACCTTCAGGGGATAGCTTTCTTT.

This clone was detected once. Written as DNA, the CDR3 is TGTGCCAGCAGTGAATCCCAGGGTGGGAAACTGTTTTTT. It codes for CASSESQGGKLFF. The gene calls are TRBV2 and TRBJ1-4; a possible D gene is TRBD1 (5 bases). The V gene lost 2 bases and the J gene lost 11 bases, with 12 bases spanning the gap. Germline CDR1 reads SNHLY; CDR2 reads FYNNEI. The CDR3 extends over 13 amino acids.

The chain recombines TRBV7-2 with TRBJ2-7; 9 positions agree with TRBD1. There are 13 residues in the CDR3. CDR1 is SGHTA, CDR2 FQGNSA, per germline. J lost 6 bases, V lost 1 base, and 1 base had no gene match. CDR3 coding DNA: TGTGCCAGCAGCTTAGACAGGGGGCGCGAGCAGTACTTC. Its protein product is CASSLDRGREQYF.

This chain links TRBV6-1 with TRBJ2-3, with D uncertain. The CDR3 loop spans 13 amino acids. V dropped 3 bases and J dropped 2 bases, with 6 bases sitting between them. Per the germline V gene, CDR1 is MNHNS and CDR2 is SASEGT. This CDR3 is CASSDDATDTQYF. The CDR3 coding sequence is TGTGCCAGCAGTGACGACGCCACAGATACGCAGTATTTT.

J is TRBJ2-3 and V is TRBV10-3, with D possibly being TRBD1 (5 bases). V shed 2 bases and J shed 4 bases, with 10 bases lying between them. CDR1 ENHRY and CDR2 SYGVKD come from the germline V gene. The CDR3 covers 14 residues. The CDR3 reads CAISETPGSDTQYF. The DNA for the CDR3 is TGTGCCATCAGTGAGACCCCAGGGTCAGATACGCAGTATTTT.

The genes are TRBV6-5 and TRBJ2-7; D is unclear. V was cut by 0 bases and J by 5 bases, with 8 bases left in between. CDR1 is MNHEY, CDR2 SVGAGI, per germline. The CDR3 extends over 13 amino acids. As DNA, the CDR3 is TGTGCCAGCAGTTACTCGTGGAACGACGAGCAGTACTTC. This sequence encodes CASSYSWNDEQYF.

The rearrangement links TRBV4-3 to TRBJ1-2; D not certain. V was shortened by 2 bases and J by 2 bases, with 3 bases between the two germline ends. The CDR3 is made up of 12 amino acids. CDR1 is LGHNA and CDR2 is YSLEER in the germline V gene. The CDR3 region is CASSQFNYGYTF. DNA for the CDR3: TGCGCCAGCAGCCAATTCAACTATGGCTACACCTTC.